Shown below are 2 T cell receptor beta chains from a single sample sequenced in a study of CD8 T cells in ankylosing spondylitis. For these TCRs, the target antigens are not known. Study-wide points: There was a TCR beta motif, made of several highly homologous variants, that appeared characteristic of ankylosing spondylitis blood.

Each CDR3 protein gets one entry after TCRdb re-called the 5' RACE reads with MiXCR. The sample yields more than 250,000 distinct CDR3 sequences, under 8.5% seen once. The sample was blood, either unsorted or a sorted T cell fraction (not recorded which). These receptors were collected from a male donor with ankylosing spondylitis.

The chain uses TRBV20-1 and TRBJ2-3; perhaps TRBD2 as D (6 bases). Per the germline V gene, CDR1 is DFQATT and CDR2 is SNEGSKA (reference sequence). V was cut by 2 bases and J by 3 bases, with 9 bases left in between. CDR3 length equals 13 residues. The CDR3 region has the DNA TGCAGTGCTAGACACGGGACTACAGATACGCAGTATTTT. It translates to CSARHGTTDTQYF.

V gene TRBV12-3 or TRBV12-4 combines with J gene TRBJ2-1; 13 bases match TRBD2. Trimming removed 5 bases from V and 6 bases from J; junction bases left unmatched: 10. The CDR3 runs to 17 residues. CDR3 amino acids: CASSLTSGRRLINEQFF. Written as DNA, the CDR3 is TGTGCCAGCAGTCTGACTAGCGGGAGGAGATTGATCAATGAGCAGTTCTTC.